The present T cell receptor (beta chain) was sequenced within a study of PD-1 blockade in classical Hodgkin lymphoma. Findings and caveats of the study: Newly diagnosed patients reportedly trailed healthy donors in baseline TCR diversity. By cycle point C4D1, TCR diversity had risen significantly in CD4+ cells (but not CD8+ cells). Individuals initiating nivolumab under 1 year after ASCT were excluded.

Time point of the sample: cycle 4 day 1 (C4D1), after 5 to 7 weeks of nivolumab. In every patient, relapse followed autologous stem cell transplantation, while exposure to brentuximab vedotin differed. The germline V and J ends were trimmed by 0 bases and 5 bases, with 13 bases remaining between them. In germline, CDR1 is SEHNR, CDR2 FQNEAQ (reference sequence). This CDR3 comprises 15 residues. Note on this clone: Its target is not known.

TCRdb's copy holds only in-frame clones and misses some; the assay was immunoSEQ multiplex PCR. The table has tens of thousands of clones, around nine tenths seen once. The clonotype originates from a human donor with classical Hodgkin lymphoma. The V call is TRBV7-9, the J call TRBJ2-5; D perhaps matches TRBD2 (7 bases). The sample was peripheral blood mononuclear cells (PBMCs), taken before the fourth cycle of nivolumab. This CDR3 reads CASSLAGGQVETQYF. In nucleotides, the CDR3 is TGTGCCAGCAGCTTAGCGGGGGGGCAGGTCGAGACCCAGTACTTC.